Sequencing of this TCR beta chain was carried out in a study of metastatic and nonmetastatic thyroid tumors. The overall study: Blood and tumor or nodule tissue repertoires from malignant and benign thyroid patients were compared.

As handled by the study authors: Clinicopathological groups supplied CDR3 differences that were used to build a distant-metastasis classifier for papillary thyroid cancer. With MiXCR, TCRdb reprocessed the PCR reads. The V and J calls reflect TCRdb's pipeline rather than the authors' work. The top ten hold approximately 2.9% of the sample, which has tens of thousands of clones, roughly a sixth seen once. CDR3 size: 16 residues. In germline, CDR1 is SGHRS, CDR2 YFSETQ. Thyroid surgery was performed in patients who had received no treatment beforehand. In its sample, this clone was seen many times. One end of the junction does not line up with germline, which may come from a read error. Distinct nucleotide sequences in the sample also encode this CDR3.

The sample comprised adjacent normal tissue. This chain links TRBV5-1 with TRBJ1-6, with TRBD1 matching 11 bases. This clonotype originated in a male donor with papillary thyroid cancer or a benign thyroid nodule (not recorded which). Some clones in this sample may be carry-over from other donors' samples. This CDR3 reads CASSLGTGGGDSPLHF. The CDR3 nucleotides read TGCGCCAGCAGCTTGGGGACAGGGGGCGGTGATTCACCCCTCCACTTC.